This TCR beta chain was identified during a study of technical replicates of blood from a few donors. The V segment lost 6 bases and the J segment 8 bases; nucleotides outside the gene matches: 10. Germline CDR1 and CDR2: MRHNA and SNTAGT. The CDR3 totals 14 residues. The assay was immunoSEQ multiplex PCR, and TCRdb's table has in-frame clones only and misses some. The table lists roughly 52,000 clones, about 96% of them singletons. This sequence was found in a human donor in good health. Some clones in this sample may be carry-over from other donors' samples. Sequencing was carried out using PBMCs. The V and J genes are TRBV6-4 and TRBJ1-2, with 9 bases identical to TRBD1. Here the CDR3 reads CASSGDREAGGYTF. The DNA for the CDR3 is TGTGCCAGCAGCGGGGACAGGGAAGCGGGCGGCTACACCTTC.